Detailed here is one T cell receptor beta chain. Libraries were prepared by immunoSEQ multiplex PCR; TCRdb keeps only in-frame clonotypes and omits some of them. This sample carries 200,000 to 300,000 clones, 85% to 90% of them seen once, and the ten largest clones take 3.7%. The data are from a study of blood T cell repertoires in COVID-19. Germline V gene sequence: CDR1 KGHSH, CDR2 LQKENI. V lost 3 bases and J lost 1; bases outside the gene matches: 1. The CDR3 is made up of 16 amino acids. Sequenced input: peripheral blood. This sequence was found in a woman between 40 and 50 years old with acute or convalescent COVID-19. V is TRBV18 and J is TRBJ2-2; 11 nucleotides line up with TRBD2. CDR3 sequence reads: CASSPTSGGNTGELFF. For the CDR3, the DNA is TGTGCCAGCTCACCCACTAGCGGGGGGAACACCGGGGAGCTGTTTTTT.